Following are 27 T cell receptor beta chains from one sample sequenced in a study of blood T cell repertoires in COVID-19. Assay used: immunoSEQ multiplex PCR; TCRdb lists only in-frame clones, some missing. The table lists around 100,000 clones, around four fifths of them singletons. Material for sequencing was peripheral blood. Every receptor here comes from a man in his fifties with active or convalescent COVID-19.

The chain employs TRBV24-1 and TRBJ1-2; 9 bases agree with TRBD1. Germline trimming cut 4 bases from V and 8 bases from J; bases unmatched to any gene: 10. The CDR3 is 15 amino acids. Germline V gene sequence: CDR1 KGHDR, CDR2 SFDVKD. Here the CDR3 DNA reads TGTGCCACCAGTGAGAGCGGGACAGGGAGAGAAGGCTACACCTTC. Its translation: CATSESGTGREGYTF.

The chain combines TRBV11-2 with TRBJ2-7; D is ambiguous. Trimming pared 0 bases from V and 1 base from J, leaving 13 bases between. CDR1 and CDR2 from the germline V gene are SGHAT and FQNNGV. There are 16 residues in the CDR3. Here the CDR3 reads CASSLEHTDISYEQYF. CDR3 in DNA: TGTGCCAGCAGCTTAGAGCACACCGACATTTCCTACGAGCAGTACTTC.

The table lists this clone with a count of one. This rearrangement joins TRBV21-1 to TRBJ2-2; the table gives TRBD1 as D, unverified against the DNA. TRBV21-1 is deemed a pseudogene. The CDR3 consists of 17 residues. The CDR3 coding sequence is TGTGCCAGCAGCAAAACCCTCAGGGGGCTGTCGCCCGGGGAGCTGTTTTTT. Amino acid sequence: CASSKTLRGLSPGELFF.

This chain uses TRBV10-3 with TRBJ2-1, with 7 positions matching TRBD2. V lost 9 bases to trimming and J lost 7 bases; unmatched junction nucleotides: 15. Germline V gives CDR1 ENHRY, CDR2 SYGVKD. This CDR3 has 15 residues. This CDR3 is CAMRGVGLEGNEQFF. CDR3 sequence (DNA): TGTGCCATGAGAGGGGTTGGACTAGAAGGGAATGAGCAGTTCTTC.

CDR3 amino acids: CATKGELGNTEAFF. The CDR3 nucleotides are TGTGCCACCAAGGGGGAATTAGGGAACACTGAAGCTTTCTTT. The genes are TRBV10-3 and TRBJ1-1, with D possibly matching TRBD1 (6 bases). CDR1 and CDR2 from the germline V gene are ENHRY and SYGVKD. V was pared by 10 bases and J by 1 base, with 16 bases between. The CDR3 spans 14 residues.

This chain connects TRBV19 to TRBJ2-7; 10 nucleotides match TRBD2. V lost 4 bases and J lost 5; bases outside the gene matches: 8. The germline gives CDR1 LNHDA, CDR2 SQIVND (reference sequence). The CDR3 spans 15 residues. This CDR3 reads CASSKSGTSVHEQYF. CDR3 DNA: TGTGCCAGTAGTAAATCCGGGACTAGCGTGCACGAGCAGTACTTC.

The rearrangement uses TRBV19 and TRBJ2-7; TRBD1 aligns across 10 bases. J gave up 6 bases and V 6 bases, and 8 bases lay outside the gene matches. CDR1 and CDR2 (germline): LNHDA, SQIVND (reference sequence). The CDR3 contains 14 residues. The CDR3: CASSPGTGVVEQYF. For the CDR3, the DNA is TGTGCCAGTAGCCCCGGGACAGGGGTCGTCGAGCAGTACTTC.

The V gene is TRBV5-1, the J gene TRBJ1-1, with 7 bases aligning to TRBD1. CDR3 size: 15 residues. Germline values: CDR1 SGHRS, CDR2 YFSETQ. V shed 0 bases and J 0 bases; nucleotides not matched to a gene: 2. Here the CDR3 reads CASSLATGMNTEAFF. CDR3 DNA: TGCGCCAGCAGCTTGGCGACAGGGATGAACACTGAAGCTTTCTTT.

V usage is TRBV7-9 and J usage is TRBJ1-4; D not resolved. The ends were cut back, 4 bases at V and 8 bases at J, with 11 bases in the middle. Germline values: CDR1 SEHNR, CDR2 FQNEAQ (reference sequence). The CDR3 loop spans 13 amino acids. CDR3 protein: CASSWMGPEKLFF. In nucleotides, the CDR3 is TGTGCCAGCAGCTGGATGGGCCCGGAAAAACTGTTTTTT. The full variable domain, rest sourced from reference TRBV7-9 and TRBJ1-4, is DTGVSQNPRHKITKRGQNVTFRCDPISEHNRLYWYRQTLGQGPEFLTYFQNEAQLEKSRLLSDRFSAERPKGSFSTLEIQRTEQGDSAMYLCASSWMGPEKLFFGSGTQLSVL.

This chain connects TRBV5-1 to TRBJ2-5; 9 bases match TRBD1. Losses at the gene ends were 0 bases for V and 5 bases for J; bases not matched to a gene: 8. Germline V gives CDR1 SGHRS, CDR2 YFSETQ. The CDR3 consists of 16 residues. In DNA, the CDR3 is TGCGCCAGCAGCTTGGGATTCAACAGGGGGCGGGAGACCCAGTACTTC. This encodes CASSLGFNRGRETQYF. Full variable domain (outside the CDR3, taken from reference TRBV5-1 and TRBJ2-5): KAGVTQTPRYLIKTRGQQVTLSCSPISGHRSVSWYQQTPGQGLQFLFEYFSETQRNKGNFPGRFSGRQFSNSRSEMNVSTLELGDSALYLCASSLGFNRGRETQYFGPGTRLLVL.

This clone came up a few times. This chain joins TRBV10-1 and TRBJ2-2, with D possibly being TRBD1 (6 bases). This CDR3 contains 13 residues. Germline assignment: CDR1 WNHNN and CDR2 SYGVQD (reference sequence). Trimming left V 5 bases short and J 5 bases short, with 9 bases between. CDR3 region: CASSTTGTGELFF. The DNA for the CDR3 is TGCGCCAGCAGTACTACAGGGACCGGGGAGCTGTTTTTT.

The chain links TRBV27 to TRBJ2-1; 10 nucleotides match TRBD1. There are 14 residues in the CDR3. The germline V gene encodes CDR1 MNHEY and CDR2 SMNVEV (reference sequence). Trimming cost V 2 bases and J 9 bases; bases outside gene matches: 4. CDR3 DNA: TGTGCCAGCAGTTTACAGGGACAGGGGTCTGAGCAGTTCTTC. It encodes CASSLQGQGSEQFF.

The rearrangement joins TRBV4-1 to TRBJ2-7; D gene ambiguous. Germline V lookup: CDR1 MGHRA, CDR2 YSYEKL. Trimming removed 0 bases from V and 3 bases from J, with 6 bases in between. The CDR3 has 13 amino acids. The CDR3 reads CASSQEYGYEQYF. CDR3 bases: TGCGCCAGCAGCCAAGAGTACGGCTACGAGCAGTACTTC.

This clone was seen only a few times. The rearrangement links TRBV6-5 to TRBJ2-1; TRBD1 aligns across 7 bases. Germline CDR1 reads MNHEY; CDR2 reads SVGAGI. The CDR3 contains 13 residues. V shed 6 bases, J shed 4 bases, and the junction held 3 bases outside the gene matches. The CDR3 DNA reads TGTGCCAGCAGGCAGGGGGTGTACAATGAGCAGTTCTTC. The encoded protein is CASRQGVYNEQFF.

The J gene is TRBJ2-1, the V gene TRBV19; 11 bases fit TRBD2. This CDR3 has 17 residues. After removal of 5 bases from V and 8 bases from J, the junction contained 14 bases not matched to a gene. Germline V gene lookup returns CDR1 LNHDA and CDR2 SQIVND (reference sequence). In DNA form, the CDR3 reads TGTGCCAGTAGTTCTGCCCCGGGACTAGCGGCTAGGGATGAGCAGTTCTTC. It is translated as CASSSAPGLAARDEQFF. Variable domain in full (rest from reference TRBV19 and TRBJ2-1): DGGITQSPKYLFRKEGQNVTLSCEQNLNHDAMYWYRQDPGQGLRLIYYSQIVNDFQKGDIAEGYSVSREKKESFPLTVTSAQKNPTAFYLCASSSAPGLAARDEQFFGPGTRLTVL.

The chain couples TRBV28 to TRBJ2-1; 10 nucleotides match TRBD1. The CDR3 covers 14 residues. The germline CDR1 and CDR2 sequences are MDHEN and SYDVKM. CDR3 amino acids: CASQPGTGVPEQFF. The CDR3 coding sequence is TGTGCTTCCCAACCAGGGACAGGGGTACCTGAGCAGTTCTTC.

V and J are TRBV7-3 and TRBJ2-2; 10 nucleotides agree with TRBD2. After removal of 4 bases from V and 4 bases from J, the junction contained 3 bases not matched to a gene. The CDR3 has 15 residues. Germline values: CDR1 SGHTA, CDR2 FQGTGA. In DNA, the CDR3 is TGTGCCAGCAGCTCCCTAGCGGGAGCCACCGGGGAGCTGTTTTTT. Translating it yields CASSSLAGATGELFF.

The rearrangement uses TRBV2 and TRBJ2-1, with 10 nucleotides matching TRBD2. Germline assignment: CDR1 SNHLY and CDR2 FYNNEI. With 7 bases clipped from V and 9 bases from J, the junction kept 9 bases outside the gene matches. The CDR3 is made up of 14 amino acids. As DNA, the CDR3 is TGTGCCAGCAAACCTAGCGGGAGACCCGCTGAGCAGTTCTTC. Protein product: CASKPSGRPAEQFF.

V gene TRBV5-1 combines with J gene TRBJ1-1, with 7 nucleotides matching TRBD1. CDR3 length equals 15 residues. Germline trimming cut 1 base from V and 1 base from J; bases unmatched to any gene: 4. Germline CDR1 and CDR2: SGHRS and YFSETQ. For the CDR3, the DNA is TGCGCCAGCAGCTTGTGGCAGGGGGGGAACACTGAAGCTTTCTTT. Protein sequence: CASSLWQGGNTEAFF.

In this sample, this clone turned up a few times. This rearrangement joins TRBV11-2 to TRBJ2-7; 7 bases map to TRBD2. With 5 bases clipped from V and 3 bases from J, the junction kept 7 bases outside the gene matches. Germline lookup yields CDR1 SGHAT and CDR2 FQNNGV. This CDR3 spans 14 amino acids. CDR3 loop: CASSGEGRNYEQYF. The CDR3 DNA reads as TGTGCCAGCAGCGGGGAGGGACGTAACTACGAGCAGTACTTC.

The V and J genes are TRBV5-1 and TRBJ1-4; tentatively, D is TRBD1 (6 bases). Trimming pared 7 bases from V and 0 bases from J, leaving 13 bases between. This CDR3 is built from 15 residues. CDR1 and CDR2 (germline): SGHRS, YFSETQ. The CDR3 DNA reads TGCGCCAGCTCCCCAGGGGCGACAACTAATGAAAAACTGTTTTTT. It specifies CASSPGATTNEKLFF.

This chain joins TRBV7-8 and TRBJ2-7; 12 bases are shared with TRBD2. Germline V CDR1 and CDR2: SGHVS, FQNEAQ. V shed 5 bases, J shed 2 bases, and the junction held 1 base outside the gene matches. CDR3 length: 14 amino acids. The CDR3 DNA is TGTGCCAGCAGCACTAGCGGGGGGACCTACGAGCAGTACTTC. It encodes CASSTSGGTYEQYF. Together with reference TRBV7-8 and TRBJ2-7, the CDR3 gives the full variable domain: GAGVSQSPRYKVAKRGQDVALRCDPISGHVSLFWYQQALGQGPEFLTYFQNEAQLDKSGLPSDRFFAERPEGSVSTLKIQRTQQEDSAVYLCASSTSGGTYEQYFGPGTRLTVT.

The chain employs TRBV7-8 and TRBJ2-3, with 15 bases matching TRBD2. Trimming at V came to 3 bases and at J to 10 bases, leaving 11 bases not matched to a gene. There are 17 residues in the CDR3. In germline, CDR1 is SGHVS, CDR2 FQNEAQ. The CDR3 protein is CASSFPGTSGGLRAQYF. The CDR3 DNA is TGTGCCAGCAGCTTCCCCGGGACTAGCGGGGGGTTAAGAGCGCAGTATTTT.

The chain combines TRBV18 with TRBJ2-7, with 7 nucleotides matching TRBD1. With V trimmed by 6 bases and J by 3 bases, 8 bases remained unmatched. Germline assignment: CDR1 KGHSH and CDR2 LQKENI. This CDR3 contains 14 residues. The CDR3 bases are TGTGCCAGCTCTCCGGGACAGACCAGCTACGAGCAGTACTTC. Amino acids: CASSPGQTSYEQYF.

J is TRBJ2-7 and V is TRBV19, with D possibly TRBD2 on 5 matching bases. The germline CDR1 and CDR2 sequences are LNHDA and SQIVND (reference sequence). The CDR3 covers 14 residues. V dropped 5 bases and J dropped 0 bases, with 11 bases sitting between them. The chain's CDR3 is CASSFQRNSYEQYF. CDR3 nucleotide sequence: TGTGCCAGTAGTTTCCAGCGGAACTCCTACGAGCAGTACTTC.

The chain recombines TRBV24-1 with TRBJ2-2; 9 nucleotides line up with TRBD1. Germline lookup yields CDR1 KGHDR and CDR2 SFDVKD. This CDR3 comprises 15 residues. V lost 9 bases, J lost 0 bases, and 4 bases stayed unmatched. CDR3 in DNA: TGTGCCACCGGAACAGGGGGCGCGAACACCGGGGAGCTGTTTTTT. It is translated as CATGTGGANTGELFF.

The chain couples TRBV14 to TRBJ2-5, with a weak D call TRBD2 (6 bases). The V end lost 3 bases, the J end lost 2 bases, and 10 bases lay between the germline ends. The CDR3 covers 14 residues. Germline assignment: CDR1 SGHDN and CDR2 FVKESK. In DNA form, the CDR3 reads TGTGCCAGCAGCCACCCCGGGACTCAAGAGACCCAGTACTTC. It yields the protein CASSHPGTQETQYF.